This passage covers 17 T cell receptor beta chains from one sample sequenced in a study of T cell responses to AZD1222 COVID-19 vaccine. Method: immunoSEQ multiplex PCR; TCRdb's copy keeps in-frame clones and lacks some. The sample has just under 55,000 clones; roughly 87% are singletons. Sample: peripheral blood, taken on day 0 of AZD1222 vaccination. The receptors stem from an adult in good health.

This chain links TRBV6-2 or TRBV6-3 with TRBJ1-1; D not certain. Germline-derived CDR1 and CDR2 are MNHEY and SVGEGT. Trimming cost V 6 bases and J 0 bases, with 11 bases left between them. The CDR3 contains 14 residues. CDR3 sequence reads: CASSPNMVNTEAFF. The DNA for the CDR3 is TGTGCCAGCAGCCCCAATATGGTGAACACTGAAGCTTTCTTT.

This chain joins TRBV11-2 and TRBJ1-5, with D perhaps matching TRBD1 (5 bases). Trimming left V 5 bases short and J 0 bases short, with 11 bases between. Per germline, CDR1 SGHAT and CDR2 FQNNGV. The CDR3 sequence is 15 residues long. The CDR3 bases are TGTGCCAGCAGCGAGGGACGGAATAGCAATCAGCCCCAGCATTTT. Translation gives CASSEGRNSNQPQHF.

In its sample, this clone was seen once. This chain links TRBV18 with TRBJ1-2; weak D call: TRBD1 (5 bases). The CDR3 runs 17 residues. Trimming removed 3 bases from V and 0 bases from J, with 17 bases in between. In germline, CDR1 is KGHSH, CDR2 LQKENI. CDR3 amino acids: CASSPPGDQRTNYGYTF. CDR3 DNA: TGTGCCAGCTCACCCCCGGGGGACCAGAGGACTAACTATGGCTACACCTTC.

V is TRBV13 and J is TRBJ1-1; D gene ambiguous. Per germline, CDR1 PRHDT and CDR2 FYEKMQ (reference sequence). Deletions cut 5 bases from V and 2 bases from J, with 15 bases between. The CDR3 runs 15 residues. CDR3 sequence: CASSPPGRANTEAFF. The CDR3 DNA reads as TGTGCCAGCAGCCCGCCGGGGAGGGCTAACACTGAAGCTTTCTTT.

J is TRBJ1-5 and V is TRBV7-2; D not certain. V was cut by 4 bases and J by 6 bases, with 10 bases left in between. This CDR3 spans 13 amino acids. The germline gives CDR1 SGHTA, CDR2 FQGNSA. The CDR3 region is CASSWSERQPQHF. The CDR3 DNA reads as TGTGCCAGCAGCTGGAGTGAGCGTCAGCCCCAGCATTTT.

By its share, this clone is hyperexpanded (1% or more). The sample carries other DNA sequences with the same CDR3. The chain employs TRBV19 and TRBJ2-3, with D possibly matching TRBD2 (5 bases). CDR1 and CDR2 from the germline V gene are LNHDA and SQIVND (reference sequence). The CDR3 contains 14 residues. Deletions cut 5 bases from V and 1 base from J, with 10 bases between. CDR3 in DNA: TGTGCCAGTAGTGCGGGTGGGGGCACAGATACGCAGTATTTT. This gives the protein CASSAGGGTDTQYF.

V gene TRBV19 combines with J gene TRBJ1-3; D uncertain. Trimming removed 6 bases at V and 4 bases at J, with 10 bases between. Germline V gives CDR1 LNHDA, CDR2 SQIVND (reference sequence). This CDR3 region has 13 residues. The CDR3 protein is CASSPRAGNTIYF. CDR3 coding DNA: TGTGCCAGTAGCCCTAGGGCCGGAAACACCATATATTTT.

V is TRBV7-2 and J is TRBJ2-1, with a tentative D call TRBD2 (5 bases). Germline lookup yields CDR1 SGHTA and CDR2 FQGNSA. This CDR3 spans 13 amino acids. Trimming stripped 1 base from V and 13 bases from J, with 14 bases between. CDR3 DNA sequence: TGTGCCAGCAGCTTAGTAGGCCCTGAGGGCCAGTTCTTC. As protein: CASSLVGPEGQFF.

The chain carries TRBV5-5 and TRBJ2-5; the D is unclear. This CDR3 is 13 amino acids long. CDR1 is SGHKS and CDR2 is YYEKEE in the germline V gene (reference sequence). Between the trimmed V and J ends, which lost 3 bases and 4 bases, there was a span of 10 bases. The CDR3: CASSYNKGETQYF. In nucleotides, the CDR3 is TGTGCCAGCAGCTACAACAAGGGAGAGACCCAGTACTTC.

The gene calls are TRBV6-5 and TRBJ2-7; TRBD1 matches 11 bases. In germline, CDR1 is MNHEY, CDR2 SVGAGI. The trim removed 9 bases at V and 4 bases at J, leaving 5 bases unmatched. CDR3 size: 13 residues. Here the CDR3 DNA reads TGTGCCAGTCGGACAGGGGGCGCATACGAGCAGTACTTC. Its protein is CASRTGGAYEQYF.

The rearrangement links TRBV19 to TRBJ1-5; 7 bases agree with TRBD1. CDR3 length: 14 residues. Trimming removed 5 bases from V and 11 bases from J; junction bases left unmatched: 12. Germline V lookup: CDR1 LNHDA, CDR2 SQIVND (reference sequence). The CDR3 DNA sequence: TGTGCCAGTAGTGTCCGGGACAGCTCCGTCGCCCAGCATTTT. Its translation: CASSVRDSSVAQHF.

The CDR3 sequence: CASRPGAGGLYEQYF. The CDR3 coding sequence is TGTGCCAGCAGGCCAGGGGCTGGCGGCCTCTACGAGCAGTACTTC. The chain uses TRBV6-5 and TRBJ2-7; possibly TRBD1 for D (6 bases). The CDR3 extends over 15 amino acids. V was trimmed by 6 bases and J by 3 bases, leaving 18 bases between them. CDR1 and CDR2 (germline): MNHEY, SVGAGI.

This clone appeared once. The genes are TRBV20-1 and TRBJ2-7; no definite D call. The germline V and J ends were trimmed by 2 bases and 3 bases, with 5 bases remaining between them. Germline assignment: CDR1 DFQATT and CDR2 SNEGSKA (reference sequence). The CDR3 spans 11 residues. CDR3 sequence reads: CSARWGYEQYF. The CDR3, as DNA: TGCAGTGCTAGATGGGGCTACGAGCAGTACTTC.

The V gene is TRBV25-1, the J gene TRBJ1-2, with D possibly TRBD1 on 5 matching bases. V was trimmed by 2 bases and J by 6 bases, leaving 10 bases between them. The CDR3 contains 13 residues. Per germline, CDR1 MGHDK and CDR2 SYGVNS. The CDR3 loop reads CASSEVWDDGYTF. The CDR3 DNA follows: TGTGCCAGCAGTGAAGTCTGGGACGATGGCTACACCTTC.

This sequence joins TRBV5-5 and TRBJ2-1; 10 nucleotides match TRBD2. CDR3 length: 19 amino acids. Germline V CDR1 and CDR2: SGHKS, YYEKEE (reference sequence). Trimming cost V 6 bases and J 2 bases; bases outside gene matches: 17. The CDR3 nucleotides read TGTGCCAGCACTCAGGGGACCCCGGGACTAGCGCCTACCTACAATGAGCAGTTCTTC. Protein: CASTQGTPGLAPTYNEQFF.

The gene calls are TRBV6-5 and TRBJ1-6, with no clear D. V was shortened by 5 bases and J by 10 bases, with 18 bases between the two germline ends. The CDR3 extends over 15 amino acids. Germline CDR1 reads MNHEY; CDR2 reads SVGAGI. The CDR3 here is CASSQTGRMGSPLHF. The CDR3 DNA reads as TGTGCCAGCAGTCAAACGGGGAGGATGGGGTCACCCCTCCACTTT.

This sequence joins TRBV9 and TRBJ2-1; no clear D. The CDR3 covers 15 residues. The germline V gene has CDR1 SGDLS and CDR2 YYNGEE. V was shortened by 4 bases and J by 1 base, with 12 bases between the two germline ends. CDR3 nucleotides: TGTGCCAGCAGCCCTCCGGTGGGGTCCTACAATGAGCAGTTCTTC. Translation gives CASSPPVGSYNEQFF.